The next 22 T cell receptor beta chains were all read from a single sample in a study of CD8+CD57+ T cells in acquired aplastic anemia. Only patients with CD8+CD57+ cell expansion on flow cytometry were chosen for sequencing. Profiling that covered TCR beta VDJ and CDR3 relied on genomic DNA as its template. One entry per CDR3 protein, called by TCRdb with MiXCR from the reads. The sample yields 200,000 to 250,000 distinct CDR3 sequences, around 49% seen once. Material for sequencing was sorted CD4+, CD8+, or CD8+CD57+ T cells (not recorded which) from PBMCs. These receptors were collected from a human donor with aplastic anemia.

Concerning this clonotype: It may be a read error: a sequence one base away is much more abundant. This chain's CDR3 is CASSPSLQGGDNSPLHF. The CDR3 nucleotides read TGTGCCAGCAGTCCATCCCTCCAGGGGGGTGATAATTCACCCCTCCACTTT. V gene TRBV6-5 combines with J gene TRBJ1-6; TRBD1 agrees at 7 bases. This CDR3 has 17 amino acids. V trimming: 5 bases; J trimming: 5 bases; junction bases outside the gene matches: 12. Germline-derived CDR1 and CDR2 are MNHEY and SVGAGI.

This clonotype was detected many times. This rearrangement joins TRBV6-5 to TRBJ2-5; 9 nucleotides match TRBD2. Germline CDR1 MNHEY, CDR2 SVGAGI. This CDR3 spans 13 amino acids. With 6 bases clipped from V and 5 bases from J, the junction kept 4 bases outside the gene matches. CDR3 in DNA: TGTGCCAGCAGATCTAGCGGGGCGGAGACCCAGTACTTC. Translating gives CASRSSGAETQYF.

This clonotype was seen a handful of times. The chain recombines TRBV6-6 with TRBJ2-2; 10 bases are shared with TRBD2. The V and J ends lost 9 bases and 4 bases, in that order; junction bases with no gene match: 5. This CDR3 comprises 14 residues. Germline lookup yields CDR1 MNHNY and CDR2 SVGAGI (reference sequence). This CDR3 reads CASGLAEVTGELFF. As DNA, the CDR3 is TGTGCCAGTGGACTAGCGGAGGTCACCGGGGAGCTGTTTTTT.

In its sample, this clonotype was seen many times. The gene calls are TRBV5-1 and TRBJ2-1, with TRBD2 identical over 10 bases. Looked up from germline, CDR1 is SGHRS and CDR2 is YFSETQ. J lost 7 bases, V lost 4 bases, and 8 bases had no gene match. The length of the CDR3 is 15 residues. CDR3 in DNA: TGCGCCAGCAGCGCTACTAGCGGGGTGGAAAATGAGCAGTTCTTC. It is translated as CASSATSGVENEQFF.

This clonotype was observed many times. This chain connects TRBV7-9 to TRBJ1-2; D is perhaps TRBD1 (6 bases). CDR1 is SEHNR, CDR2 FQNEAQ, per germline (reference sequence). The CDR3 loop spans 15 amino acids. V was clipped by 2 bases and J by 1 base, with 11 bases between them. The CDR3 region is CASSLSGQFNYGYTF. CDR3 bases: TGTGCCAGCAGCTTATCAGGACAGTTTAACTATGGCTACACCTTC.

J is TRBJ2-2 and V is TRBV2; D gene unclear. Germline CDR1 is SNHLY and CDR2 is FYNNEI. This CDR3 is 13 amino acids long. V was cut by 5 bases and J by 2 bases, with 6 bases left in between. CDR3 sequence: CASSWSNTGELFF. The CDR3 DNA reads TGTGCCAGCAGTTGGTCTAACACCGGGGAGCTGTTTTTT.

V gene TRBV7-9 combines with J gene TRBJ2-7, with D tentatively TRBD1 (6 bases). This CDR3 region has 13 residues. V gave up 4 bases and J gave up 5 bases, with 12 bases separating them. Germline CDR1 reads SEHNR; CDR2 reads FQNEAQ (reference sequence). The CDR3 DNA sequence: TGTGCCAGCAGCTCGCAGGGGTACGACGAGCAGTACTTC. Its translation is CASSSQGYDEQYF.

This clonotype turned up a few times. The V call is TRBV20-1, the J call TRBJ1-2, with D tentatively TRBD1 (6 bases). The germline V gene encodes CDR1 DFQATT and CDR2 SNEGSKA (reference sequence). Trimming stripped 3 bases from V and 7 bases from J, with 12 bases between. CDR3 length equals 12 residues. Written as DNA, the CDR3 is TGCAGTGCTAGCCGGCGACAGGTTGGCTACACCTTC. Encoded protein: CSASRRQVGYTF.

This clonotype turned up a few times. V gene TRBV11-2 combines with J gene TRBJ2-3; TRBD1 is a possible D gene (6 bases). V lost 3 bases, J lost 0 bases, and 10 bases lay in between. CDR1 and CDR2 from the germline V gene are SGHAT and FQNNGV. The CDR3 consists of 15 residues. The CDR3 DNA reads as TGTGCCAGCAGCTTGGGCGGACAGAGCACAGATACGCAGTATTTT. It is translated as CASSLGGQSTDTQYF.

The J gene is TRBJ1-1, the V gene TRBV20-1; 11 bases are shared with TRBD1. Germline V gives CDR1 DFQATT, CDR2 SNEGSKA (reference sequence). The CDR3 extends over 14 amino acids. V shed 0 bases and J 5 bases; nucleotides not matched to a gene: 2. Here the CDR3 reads CSAREGQGGTEAFF. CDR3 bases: TGCAGTGCTAGAGAGGGACAGGGGGGGACTGAAGCTTTCTTT.

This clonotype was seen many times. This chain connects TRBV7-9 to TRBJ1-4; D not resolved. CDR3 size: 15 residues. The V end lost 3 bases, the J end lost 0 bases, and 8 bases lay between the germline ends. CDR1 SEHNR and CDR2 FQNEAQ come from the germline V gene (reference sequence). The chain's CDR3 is CASSFPTPTNEKLFF. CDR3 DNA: TGTGCCAGCAGCTTCCCGACACCAACTAATGAAAAACTGTTTTTT.

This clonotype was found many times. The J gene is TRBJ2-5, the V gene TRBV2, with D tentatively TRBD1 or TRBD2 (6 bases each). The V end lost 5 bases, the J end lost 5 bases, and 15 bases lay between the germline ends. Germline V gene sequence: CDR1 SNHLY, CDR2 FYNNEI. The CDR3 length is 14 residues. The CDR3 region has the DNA TGTGCCAGCAGTCAGGGGACTGGCGGGGAGACCCAGTACTTC. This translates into CASSQGTGGETQYF.

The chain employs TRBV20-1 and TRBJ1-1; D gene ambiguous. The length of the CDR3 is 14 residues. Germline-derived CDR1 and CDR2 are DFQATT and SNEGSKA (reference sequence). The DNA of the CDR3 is TGCAGCGCCGAGGTTTTGGGTCGGGGCACTGAAGCTTTCTTT. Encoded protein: CSAEVLGRGTEAFF.

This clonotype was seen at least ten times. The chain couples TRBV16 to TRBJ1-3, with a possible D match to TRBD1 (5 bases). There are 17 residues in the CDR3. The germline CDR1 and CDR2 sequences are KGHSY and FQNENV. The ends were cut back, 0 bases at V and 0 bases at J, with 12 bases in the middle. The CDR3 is CASSQSGTATSGNTIYF. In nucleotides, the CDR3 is TGTGCCAGCAGCCAATCCGGGACCGCTACCTCTGGAAACACCATATATTTT.

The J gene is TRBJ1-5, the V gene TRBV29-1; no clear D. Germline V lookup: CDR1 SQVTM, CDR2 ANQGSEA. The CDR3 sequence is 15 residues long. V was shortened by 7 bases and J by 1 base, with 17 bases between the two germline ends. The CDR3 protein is CSALASGWSNQPQHF. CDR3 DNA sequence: TGCAGCGCCCTGGCCTCCGGGTGGAGCAATCAGCCCCAGCATTTT.

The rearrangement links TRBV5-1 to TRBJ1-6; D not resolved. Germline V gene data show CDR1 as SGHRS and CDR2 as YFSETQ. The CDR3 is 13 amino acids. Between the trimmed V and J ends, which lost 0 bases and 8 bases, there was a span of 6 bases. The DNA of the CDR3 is TGCGCCAGCAGCTTGGATGGAGATTCACCCCTCCACTTT. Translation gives CASSLDGDSPLHF.

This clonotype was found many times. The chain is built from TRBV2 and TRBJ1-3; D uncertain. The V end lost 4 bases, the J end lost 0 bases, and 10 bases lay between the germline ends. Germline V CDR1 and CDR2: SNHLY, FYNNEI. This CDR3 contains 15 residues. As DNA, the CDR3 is TGTGCCAGCAGTGCAGGAGAAAGCTCTGGAAACACCATATATTTT. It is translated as CASSAGESSGNTIYF.

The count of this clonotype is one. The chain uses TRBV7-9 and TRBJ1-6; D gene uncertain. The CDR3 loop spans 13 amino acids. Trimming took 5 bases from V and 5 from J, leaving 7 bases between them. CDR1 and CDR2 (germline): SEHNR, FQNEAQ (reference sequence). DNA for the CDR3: TGTGCCAGCAGCCCCCATGATAATTCACCCCTCCACTTT. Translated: CASSPHDNSPLHF.

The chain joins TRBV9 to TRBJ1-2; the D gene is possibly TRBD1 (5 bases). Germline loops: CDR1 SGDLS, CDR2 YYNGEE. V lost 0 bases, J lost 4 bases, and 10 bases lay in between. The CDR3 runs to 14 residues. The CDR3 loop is CASSVGAGPYGYTF. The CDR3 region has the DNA TGTGCCAGCAGCGTAGGTGCAGGGCCCTATGGCTACACCTTC.

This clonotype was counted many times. CDR3 in DNA: TGTGCCAGCAGCGGACAGGGAGGGTCGCACACCGGGGAGCTGTTTTTT. Translated, it gives CASSGQGGSHTGELFF. The chain has TRBV9 and TRBJ2-2; D is possibly TRBD1 or TRBD2 (7 bases each). V was shortened by 3 bases and J by 3 bases, with 15 bases between the two germline ends. The CDR3 totals 16 residues. Per the germline V gene, CDR1 is SGDLS and CDR2 is YYNGEE.

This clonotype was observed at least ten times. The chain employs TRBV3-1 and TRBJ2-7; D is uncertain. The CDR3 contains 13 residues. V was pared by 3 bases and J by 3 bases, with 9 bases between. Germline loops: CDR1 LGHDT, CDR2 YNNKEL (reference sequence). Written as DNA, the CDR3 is TGTGCCAGCAGCCATTCTACCCTCTACGAGCAGTACTTC. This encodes CASSHSTLYEQYF.

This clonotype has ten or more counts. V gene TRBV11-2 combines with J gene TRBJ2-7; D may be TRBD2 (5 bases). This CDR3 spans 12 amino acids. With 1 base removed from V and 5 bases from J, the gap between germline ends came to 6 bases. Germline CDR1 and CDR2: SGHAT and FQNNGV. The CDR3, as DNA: TGTGCCAGCAGCTTAGCCGGGAACGAGCAGTACTTC. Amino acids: CASSLAGNEQYF. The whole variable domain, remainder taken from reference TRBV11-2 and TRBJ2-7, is EAGVAQSPRYKIIEKRQSVAFWCNPISGHATLYWYQQILGQGPKLLIQFQNNGVVDDSQLPKDRFSAERLKGVDSTLKIQPAKLEDSAVYLCASSLAGNEQYFGPGTRLTVT.